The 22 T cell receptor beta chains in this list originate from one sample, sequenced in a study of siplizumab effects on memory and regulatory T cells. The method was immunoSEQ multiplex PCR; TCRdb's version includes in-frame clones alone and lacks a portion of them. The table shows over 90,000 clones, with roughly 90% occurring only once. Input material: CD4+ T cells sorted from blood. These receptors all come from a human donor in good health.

CDR3 DNA sequence: TGTGCCAGCAGCTCAAGCCACAGGGCAAAGTTGGTTAATGAGCAGTTCTTC. Protein: CASSSSHRAKLVNEQFF. The chain combines TRBV5-4 with TRBJ2-1, with a weak D call TRBD1 (6 bases). CDR1 SGHNT and CDR2 YYREEE come from the germline V gene (reference sequence). The CDR3 consists of 17 residues. V shed 3 bases and J shed 7 bases, with 23 bases lying between them.

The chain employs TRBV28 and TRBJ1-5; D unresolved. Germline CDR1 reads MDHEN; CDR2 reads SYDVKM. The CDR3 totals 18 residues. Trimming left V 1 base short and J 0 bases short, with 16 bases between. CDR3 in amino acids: CASSLSRASQYSNQPQHF. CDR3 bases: TGTGCCAGCAGTTTATCCCGGGCCAGCCAGTATAGCAATCAGCCCCAGCATTTT.

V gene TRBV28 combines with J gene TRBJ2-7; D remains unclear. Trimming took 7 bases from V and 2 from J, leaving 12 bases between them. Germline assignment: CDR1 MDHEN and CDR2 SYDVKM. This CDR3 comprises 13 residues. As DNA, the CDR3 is TGTGCCAGCAACTGGGGTGGCACCTACGAGCAGTACTTC. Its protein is CASNWGGTYEQYF.

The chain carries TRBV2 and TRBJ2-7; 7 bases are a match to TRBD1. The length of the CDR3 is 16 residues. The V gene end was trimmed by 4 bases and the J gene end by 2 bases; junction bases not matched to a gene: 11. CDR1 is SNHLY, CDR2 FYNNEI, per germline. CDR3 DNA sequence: TGTGCCAGCAGTGGACAAAACAGGGGATCCCCCTACGAGCAGTACTTC. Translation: CASSGQNRGSPYEQYF.

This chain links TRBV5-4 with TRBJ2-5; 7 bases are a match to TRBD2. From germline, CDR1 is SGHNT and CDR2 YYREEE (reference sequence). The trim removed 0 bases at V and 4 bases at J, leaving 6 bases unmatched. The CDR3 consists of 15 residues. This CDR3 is CASSLARGDRETQYF. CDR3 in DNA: TGTGCCAGCAGCTTGGCCCGGGGGGATAGAGAGACCCAGTACTTC.

The CDR3 protein is CASSPDRNYGYTF. DNA for the CDR3: TGCGCCAGCAGCCCCGACAGGAACTATGGCTACACCTTC. V gene TRBV5-1 combines with J gene TRBJ1-2; TRBD1 might be the D (6 bases). V lost 4 bases to trimming and J lost 2 bases, with 9 bases between them. Germline V gives CDR1 SGHRS, CDR2 YFSETQ. The CDR3 length is 13 residues. The variable domain in full, completed from reference TRBV5-1 and TRBJ1-2, reads KAGVTQTPRYLIKTRGQQVTLSCSPISGHRSVSWYQQTPGQGLQFLFEYFSETQRNKGNFPGRFSGRQFSNSRSEMNVSTLELGDSALYLCASSPDRNYGYTFGSGTRLTVV.

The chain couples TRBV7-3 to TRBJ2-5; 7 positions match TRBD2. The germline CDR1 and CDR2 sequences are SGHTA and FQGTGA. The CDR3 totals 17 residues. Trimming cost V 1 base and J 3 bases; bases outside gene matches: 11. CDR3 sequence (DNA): TGTGCCAGCAGCTTAAGTCGGGCTAGCGGAGGGAAAGAGACCCAGTACTTC. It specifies CASSLSRASGGKETQYF.

The chain's CDR3 is CASSVASADTQYF. CDR3 in DNA: TGTGCCAGCAGCGTAGCTTCGGCAGATACGCAGTATTTT. V gene TRBV9 combines with J gene TRBJ2-3; D is undetermined. With 0 bases removed from V and 4 bases from J, the gap between germline ends came to 6 bases. CDR1 is SGDLS and CDR2 is YYNGEE in the germline V gene. The CDR3 consists of 13 residues.

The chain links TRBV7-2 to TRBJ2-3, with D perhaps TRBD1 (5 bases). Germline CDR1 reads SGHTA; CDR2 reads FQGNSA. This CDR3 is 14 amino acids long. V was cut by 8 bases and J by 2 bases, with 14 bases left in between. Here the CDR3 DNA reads TGTGCCAGCCTTGTCGACAGCTTCACAGATACGCAGTATTTT. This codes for CASLVDSFTDTQYF.

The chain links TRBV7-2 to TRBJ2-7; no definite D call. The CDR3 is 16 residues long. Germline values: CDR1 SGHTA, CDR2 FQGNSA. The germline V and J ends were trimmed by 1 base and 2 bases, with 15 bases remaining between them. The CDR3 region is CASSLVPDLRTYEQYF. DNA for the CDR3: TGTGCCAGCAGCTTAGTCCCAGATTTGAGGACCTACGAGCAGTACTTC.

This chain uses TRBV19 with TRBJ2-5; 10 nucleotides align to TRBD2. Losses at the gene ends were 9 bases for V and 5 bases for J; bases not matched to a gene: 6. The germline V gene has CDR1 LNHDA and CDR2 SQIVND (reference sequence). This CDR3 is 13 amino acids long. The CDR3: CASTGTSVETQYF. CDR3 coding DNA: TGTGCCAGCACCGGGACTAGCGTTGAGACCCAGTACTTC.

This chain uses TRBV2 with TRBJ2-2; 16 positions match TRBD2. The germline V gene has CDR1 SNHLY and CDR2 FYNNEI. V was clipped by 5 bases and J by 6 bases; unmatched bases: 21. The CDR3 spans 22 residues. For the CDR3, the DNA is TGTGCCAGCAGTCCTGCCCCGGGACTAGCGGGAGGGCTGATGTTAAGGGCCGGGGAGCTGTTTTTT. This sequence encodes CASSPAPGLAGGLMLRAGELFF.

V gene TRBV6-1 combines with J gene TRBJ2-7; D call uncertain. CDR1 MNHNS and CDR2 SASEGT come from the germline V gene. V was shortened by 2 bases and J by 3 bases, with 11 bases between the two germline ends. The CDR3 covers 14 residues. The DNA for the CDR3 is TGTGCCAGCAGTGAAAGTGGGGATGTCTACGAGCAGTACTTC. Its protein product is CASSESGDVYEQYF.

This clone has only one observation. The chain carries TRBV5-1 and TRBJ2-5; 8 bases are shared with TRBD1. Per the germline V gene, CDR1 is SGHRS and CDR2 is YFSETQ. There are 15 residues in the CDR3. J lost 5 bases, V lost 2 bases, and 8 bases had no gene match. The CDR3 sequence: CASSLNGQGGETQYF. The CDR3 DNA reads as TGCGCCAGCAGCTTAAATGGACAGGGTGGGGAGACCCAGTACTTC.

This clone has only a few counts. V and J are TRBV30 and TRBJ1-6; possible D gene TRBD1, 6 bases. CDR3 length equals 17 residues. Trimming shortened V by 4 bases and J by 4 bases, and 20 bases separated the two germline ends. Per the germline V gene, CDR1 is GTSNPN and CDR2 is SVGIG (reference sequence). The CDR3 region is CAWTRLGQKGYNSPLHF. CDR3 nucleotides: TGTGCCTGGACCAGACTGGGACAAAAAGGGTATAATTCACCCCTCCACTTT.

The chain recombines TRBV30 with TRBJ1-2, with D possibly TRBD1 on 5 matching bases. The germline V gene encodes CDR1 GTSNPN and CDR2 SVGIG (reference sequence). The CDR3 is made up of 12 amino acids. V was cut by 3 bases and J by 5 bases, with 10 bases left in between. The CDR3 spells CAWRQTAYGYTF. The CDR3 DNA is TGTGCCTGGAGACAGACAGCTTATGGCTACACCTTC.

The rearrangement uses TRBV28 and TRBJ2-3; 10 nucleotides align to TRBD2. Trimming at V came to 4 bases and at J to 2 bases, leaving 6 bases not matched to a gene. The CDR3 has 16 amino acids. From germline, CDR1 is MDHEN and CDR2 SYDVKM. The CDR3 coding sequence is TGTGCCAGCAGTTCCCCAGCGGGAGGGACCACAGATACGCAGTATTTT. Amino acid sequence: CASSSPAGGTTDTQYF.

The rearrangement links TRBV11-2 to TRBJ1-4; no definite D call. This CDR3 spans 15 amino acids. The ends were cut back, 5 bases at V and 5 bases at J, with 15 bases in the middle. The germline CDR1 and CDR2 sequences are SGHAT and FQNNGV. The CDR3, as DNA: TGTGCCAGCAGCGACCCGGACTTCCCCAATGAAAAACTGTTTTTT. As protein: CASSDPDFPNEKLFF. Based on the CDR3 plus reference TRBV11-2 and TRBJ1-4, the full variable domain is EAGVAQSPRYKIIEKRQSVAFWCNPISGHATLYWYQQILGQGPKLLIQFQNNGVVDDSQLPKDRFSAERLKGVDSTLKIQPAKLEDSAVYLCASSDPDFPNEKLFFGSGTQLSVL.

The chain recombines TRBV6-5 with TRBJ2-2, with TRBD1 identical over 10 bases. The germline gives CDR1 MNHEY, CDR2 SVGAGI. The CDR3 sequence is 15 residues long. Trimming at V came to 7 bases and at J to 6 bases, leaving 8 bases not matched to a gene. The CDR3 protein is CASTSRGTGAGELFF. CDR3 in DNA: TGTGCCAGCACCTCACGCGGGACAGGGGCCGGGGAGCTGTTTTTT.

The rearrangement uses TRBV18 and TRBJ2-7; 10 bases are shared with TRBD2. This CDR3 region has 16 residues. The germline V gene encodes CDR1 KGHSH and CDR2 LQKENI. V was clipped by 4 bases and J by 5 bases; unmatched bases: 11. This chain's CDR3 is CASSRDPLLAGHEQYF. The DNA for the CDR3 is TGTGCCAGCTCACGAGACCCCTTACTAGCGGGGCACGAGCAGTACTTC.

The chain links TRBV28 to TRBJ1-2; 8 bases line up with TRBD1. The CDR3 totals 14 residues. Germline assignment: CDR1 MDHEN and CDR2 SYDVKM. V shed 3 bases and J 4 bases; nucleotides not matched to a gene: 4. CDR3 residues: CASSLNTGGYGYTF. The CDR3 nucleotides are TGTGCCAGCAGTTTGAATACAGGGGGCTATGGCTACACCTTC.

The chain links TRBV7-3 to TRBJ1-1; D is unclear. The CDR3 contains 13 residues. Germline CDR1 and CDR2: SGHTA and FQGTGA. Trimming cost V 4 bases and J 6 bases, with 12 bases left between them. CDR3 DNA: TGTGCCAGCAGCTCGAGACCGGACGCTGAAGCTTTCTTT. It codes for CASSSRPDAEAFF.